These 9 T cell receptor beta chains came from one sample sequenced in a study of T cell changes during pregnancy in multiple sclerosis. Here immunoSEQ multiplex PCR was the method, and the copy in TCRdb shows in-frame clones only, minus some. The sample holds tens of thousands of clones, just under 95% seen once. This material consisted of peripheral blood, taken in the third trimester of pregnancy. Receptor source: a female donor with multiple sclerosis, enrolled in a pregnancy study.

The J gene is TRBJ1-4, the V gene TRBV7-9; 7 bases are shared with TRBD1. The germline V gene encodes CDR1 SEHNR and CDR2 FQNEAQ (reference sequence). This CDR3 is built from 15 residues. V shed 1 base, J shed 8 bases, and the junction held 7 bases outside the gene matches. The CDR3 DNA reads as TGTGCCAGCAGCTTAGAGCCGCAGGGGGAGGAAAAACTGTTTTTT. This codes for CASSLEPQGEEKLFF.

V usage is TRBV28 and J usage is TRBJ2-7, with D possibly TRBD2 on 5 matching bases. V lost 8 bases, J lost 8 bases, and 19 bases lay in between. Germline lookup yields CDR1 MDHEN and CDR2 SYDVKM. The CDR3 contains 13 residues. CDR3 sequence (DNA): TGTGCCAGCGTCGAGGGCCGCGAGCGTCAGCAGTACTTC. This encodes CASVEGRERQQYF.

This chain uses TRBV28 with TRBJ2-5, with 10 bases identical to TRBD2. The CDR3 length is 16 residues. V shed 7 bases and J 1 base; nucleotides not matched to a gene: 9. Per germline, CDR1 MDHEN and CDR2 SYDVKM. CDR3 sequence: CASTRGAGGLQETQYF. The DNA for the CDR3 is TGTGCCAGCACTCGGGGAGCGGGAGGGCTCCAAGAGACCCAGTACTTC.

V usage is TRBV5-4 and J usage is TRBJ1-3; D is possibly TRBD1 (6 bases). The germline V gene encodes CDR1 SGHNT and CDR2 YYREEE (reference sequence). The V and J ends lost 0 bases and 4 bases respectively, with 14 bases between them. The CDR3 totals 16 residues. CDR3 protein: CASSLGGRTVGNTIYF. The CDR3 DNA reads TGTGCCAGCAGCTTGGGGGGTAGGACAGTAGGAAACACCATATATTTT.

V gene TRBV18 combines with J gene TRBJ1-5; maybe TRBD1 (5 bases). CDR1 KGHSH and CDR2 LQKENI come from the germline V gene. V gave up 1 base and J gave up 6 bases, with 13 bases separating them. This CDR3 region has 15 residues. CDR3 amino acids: CASSPRQGAGQPQHF. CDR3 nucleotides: TGTGCCAGCTCACCACGGCAGGGAGCGGGTCAGCCCCAGCATTTT. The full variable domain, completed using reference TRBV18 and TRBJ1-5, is NAGVMQNPRHLVRRRGQEARLRCSPMKGHSHVYWYRQLPEEGLKFMVYLQKENIIDESGMPKERFSAEFPKEGPSILRIQQVVRGDSAAYFCASSPRQGAGQPQHFGDGTRLSIL.

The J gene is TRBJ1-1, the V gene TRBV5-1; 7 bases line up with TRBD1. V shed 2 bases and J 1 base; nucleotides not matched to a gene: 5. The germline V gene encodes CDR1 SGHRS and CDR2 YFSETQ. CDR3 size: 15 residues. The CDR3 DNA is TGCGCCAGCAGCTTAAGGACAGGAGAGAACACTGAAGCTTTCTTT. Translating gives CASSLRTGENTEAFF. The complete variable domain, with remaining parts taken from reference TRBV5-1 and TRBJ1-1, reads KAGVTQTPRYLIKTRGQQVTLSCSPISGHRSVSWYQQTPGQGLQFLFEYFSETQRNKGNFPGRFSGRQFSNSRSEMNVSTLELGDSALYLCASSLRTGENTEAFFGQGTRLTVV.

CDR3 DNA: TGTGCCACCAGGACAGGCTATGGCTACACCTTC. Translated: CATRTGYGYTF. The rearrangement joins TRBV19 to TRBJ1-2; 7 nucleotides align to TRBD1. The CDR3 sequence is 11 residues long. CDR1 and CDR2 (germline): LNHDA, SQIVND (reference sequence). V lost 10 bases, J lost 4 bases, and 3 bases stayed unmatched.

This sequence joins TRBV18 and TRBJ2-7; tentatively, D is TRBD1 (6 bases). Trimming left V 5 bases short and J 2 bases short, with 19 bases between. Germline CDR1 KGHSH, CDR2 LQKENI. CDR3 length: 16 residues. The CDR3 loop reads CASSSVPGQHTYEQYF. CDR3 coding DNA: TGTGCCAGCTCATCAGTCCCGGGACAACATACCTACGAGCAGTACTTC.

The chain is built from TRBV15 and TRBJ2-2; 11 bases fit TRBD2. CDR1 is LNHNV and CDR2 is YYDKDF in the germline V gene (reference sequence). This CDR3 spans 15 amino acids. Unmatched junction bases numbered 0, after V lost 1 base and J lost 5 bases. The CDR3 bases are TGTGCCACCAGCAGAGGGACTAGCGGGACCGGGGAGCTGTTTTTT. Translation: CATSRGTSGTGELFF.